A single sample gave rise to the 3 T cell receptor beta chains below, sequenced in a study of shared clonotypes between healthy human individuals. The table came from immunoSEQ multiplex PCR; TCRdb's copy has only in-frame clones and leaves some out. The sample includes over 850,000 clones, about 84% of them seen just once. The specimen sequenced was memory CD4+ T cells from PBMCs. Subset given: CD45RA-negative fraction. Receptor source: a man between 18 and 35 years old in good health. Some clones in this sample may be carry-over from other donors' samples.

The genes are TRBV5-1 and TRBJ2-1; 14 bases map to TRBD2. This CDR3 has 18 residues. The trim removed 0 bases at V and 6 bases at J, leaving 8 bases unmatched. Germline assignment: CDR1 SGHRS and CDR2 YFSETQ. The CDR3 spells CASSLGGTSGSRRNEQFF. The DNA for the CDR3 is TGCGCCAGCAGCTTGGGCGGGACTAGCGGGAGTAGACGCAATGAGCAGTTCTTC.

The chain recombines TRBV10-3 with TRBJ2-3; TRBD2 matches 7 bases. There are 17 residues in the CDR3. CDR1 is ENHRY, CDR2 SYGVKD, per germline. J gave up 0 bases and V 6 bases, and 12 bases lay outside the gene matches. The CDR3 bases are TGTGCCATCAGCGAACCTAGCGGATTCCCTAGCACAGATACGCAGTATTTT. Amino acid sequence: CAISEPSGFPSTDTQYF.

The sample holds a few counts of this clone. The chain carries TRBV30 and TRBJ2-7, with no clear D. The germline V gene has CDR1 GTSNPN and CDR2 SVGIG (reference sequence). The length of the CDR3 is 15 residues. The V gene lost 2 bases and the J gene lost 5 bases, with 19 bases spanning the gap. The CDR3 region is CAWSPTTPVGNEQYF. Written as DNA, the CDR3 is TGTGCCTGGAGTCCGACCACACCTGTGGGGAACGAGCAGTACTTC.